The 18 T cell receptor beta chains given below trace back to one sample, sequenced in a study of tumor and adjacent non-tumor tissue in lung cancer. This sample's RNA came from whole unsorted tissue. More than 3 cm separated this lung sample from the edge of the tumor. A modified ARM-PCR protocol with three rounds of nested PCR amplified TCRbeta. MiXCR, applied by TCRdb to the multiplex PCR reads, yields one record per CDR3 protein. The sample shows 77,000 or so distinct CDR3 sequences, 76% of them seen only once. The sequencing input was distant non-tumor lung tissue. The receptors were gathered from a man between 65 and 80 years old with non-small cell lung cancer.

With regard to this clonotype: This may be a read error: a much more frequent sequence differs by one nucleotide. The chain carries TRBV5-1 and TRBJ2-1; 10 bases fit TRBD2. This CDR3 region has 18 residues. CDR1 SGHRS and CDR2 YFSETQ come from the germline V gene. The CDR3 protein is CTSSLSSGGALGANEQFF. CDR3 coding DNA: TGCACCAGCAGCTTGTCAAGCGGGGGGGCCCTTGGGGCAAATGAGCAGTTCTTC.

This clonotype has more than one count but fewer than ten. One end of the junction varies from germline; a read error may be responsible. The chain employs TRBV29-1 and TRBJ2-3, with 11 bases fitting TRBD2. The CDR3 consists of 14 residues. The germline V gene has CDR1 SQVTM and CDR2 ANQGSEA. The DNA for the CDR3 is TGCAGGGCCGCCGGGACTAGCGGCACAGGTACGCAGTATTTT. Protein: CRAAGTSGTGTQYF.

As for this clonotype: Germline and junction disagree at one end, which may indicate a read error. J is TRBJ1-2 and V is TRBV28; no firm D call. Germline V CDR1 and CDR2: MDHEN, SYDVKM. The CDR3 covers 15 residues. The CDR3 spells CARSLSKATGYGYTF. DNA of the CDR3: TGTGCCAGAAGTTTATCGAAAGCAACGGGCTATGGCTACACCTTC.

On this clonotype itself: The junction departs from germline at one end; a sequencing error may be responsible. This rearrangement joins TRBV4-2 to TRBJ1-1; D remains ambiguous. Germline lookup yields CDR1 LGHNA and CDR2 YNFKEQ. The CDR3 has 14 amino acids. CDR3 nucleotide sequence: TGTGTCAGCAGCCTCGACCAAGCGGCCGGAGAAGCTTTCTTT. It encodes CVSSLDQAAGEAFF.

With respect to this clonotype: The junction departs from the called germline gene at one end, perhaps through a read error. This CDR3 is CVRSLGGRLNSPLHF. The CDR3, as DNA: TGTGTCAGAAGTTTGGGGGGTCGTCTTAATTCACCTCTCCACTTT. The rearrangement joins TRBV12-3 or TRBV12-4 to TRBJ1-6; TRBD1 is a possible D gene (5 bases). This CDR3 has 15 amino acids.

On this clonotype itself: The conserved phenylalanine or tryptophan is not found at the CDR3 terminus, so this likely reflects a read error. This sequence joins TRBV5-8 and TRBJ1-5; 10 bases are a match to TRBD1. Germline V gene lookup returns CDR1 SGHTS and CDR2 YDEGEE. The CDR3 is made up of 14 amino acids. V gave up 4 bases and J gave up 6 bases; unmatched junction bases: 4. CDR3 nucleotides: TGTGCCAGCAGCCCCCGGACAGGGGGTCAGCCCCAGCATTTG. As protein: CASSPRTGGQPQHL.

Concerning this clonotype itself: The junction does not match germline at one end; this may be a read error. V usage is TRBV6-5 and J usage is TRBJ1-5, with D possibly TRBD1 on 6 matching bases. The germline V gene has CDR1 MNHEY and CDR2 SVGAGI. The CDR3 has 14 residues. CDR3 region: CATWGAGRNQPQHF. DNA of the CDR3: TGTGCCACCTGGGGGGCGGGAAGGAATCAACCCCAGCATTTT.

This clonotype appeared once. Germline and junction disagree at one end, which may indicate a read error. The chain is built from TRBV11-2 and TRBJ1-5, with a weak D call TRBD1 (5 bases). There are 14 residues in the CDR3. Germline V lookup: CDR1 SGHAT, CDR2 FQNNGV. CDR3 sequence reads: CTSSFNGANQPQHF. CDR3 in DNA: TGTACCAGCAGCTTTAATGGGGCAAATCAGCCCCAGCATTTT.

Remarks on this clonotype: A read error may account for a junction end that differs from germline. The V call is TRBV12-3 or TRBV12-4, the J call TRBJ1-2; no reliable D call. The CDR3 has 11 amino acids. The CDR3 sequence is CANILGDGYTF. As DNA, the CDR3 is TGTGCCAACATCCTGGGAGATGGATACACCTTC.

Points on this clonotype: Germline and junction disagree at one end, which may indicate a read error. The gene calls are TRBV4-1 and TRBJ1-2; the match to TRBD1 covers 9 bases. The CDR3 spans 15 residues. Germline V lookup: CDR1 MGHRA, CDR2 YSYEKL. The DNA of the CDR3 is TGCACCAGCAGCCAAGGGAAGGGACAGGGAATAGGCTACACCTTC. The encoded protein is CTSSQGKGQGIGYTF.

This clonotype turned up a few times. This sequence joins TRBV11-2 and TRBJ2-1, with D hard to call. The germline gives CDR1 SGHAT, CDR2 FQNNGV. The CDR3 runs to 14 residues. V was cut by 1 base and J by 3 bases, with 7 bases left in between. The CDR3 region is CASSLVPSYNEQFF. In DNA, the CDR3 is TGTGCCAGCAGCTTAGTGCCGAGCTACAATGAGCAGTTCTTC.

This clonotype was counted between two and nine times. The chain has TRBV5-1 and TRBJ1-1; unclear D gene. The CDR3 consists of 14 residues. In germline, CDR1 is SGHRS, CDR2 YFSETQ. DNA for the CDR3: TGCGCTAGCGGAGTAAGAGGGAGAGAGACTGAAGCTTTCTTT. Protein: CASGVRGRETEAFF. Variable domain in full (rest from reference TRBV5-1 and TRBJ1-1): KAGVTQTPRYLIKTRGQQVTLSCSPISGHRSVSWYQQTPGQGLQFLFEYFSETQRNKGNFPGRFSGRQFSNSRSEMNVSTLELGDSALYLCASGVRGRETEAFFGQGTRLTVV.

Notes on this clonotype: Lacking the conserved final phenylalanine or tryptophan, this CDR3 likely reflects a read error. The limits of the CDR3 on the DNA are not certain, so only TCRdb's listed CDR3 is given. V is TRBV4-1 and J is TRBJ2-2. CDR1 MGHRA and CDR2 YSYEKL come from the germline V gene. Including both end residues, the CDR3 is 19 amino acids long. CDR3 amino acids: CASSQVSFWVGSVTGELFI.

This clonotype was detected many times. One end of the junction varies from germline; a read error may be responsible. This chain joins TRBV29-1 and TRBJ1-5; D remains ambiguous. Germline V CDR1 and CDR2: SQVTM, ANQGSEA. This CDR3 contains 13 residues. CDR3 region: CSVLTYRNQPQNF. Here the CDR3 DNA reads TGCAGCGTTTTGACGTATCGCAATCAGCCCCAGAATTTT.

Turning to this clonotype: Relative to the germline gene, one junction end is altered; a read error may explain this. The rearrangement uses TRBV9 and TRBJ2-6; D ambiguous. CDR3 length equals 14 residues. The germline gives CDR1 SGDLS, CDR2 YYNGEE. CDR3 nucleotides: TGTGCCAGCAGCGTCGTGACTGGGGTCAACGTCCTGACTTTC. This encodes CASSVVTGVNVLTF.

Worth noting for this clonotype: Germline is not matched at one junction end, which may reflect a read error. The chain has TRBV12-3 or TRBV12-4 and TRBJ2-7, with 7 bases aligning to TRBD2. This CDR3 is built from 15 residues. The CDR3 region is CASIPRTARDYEQYF. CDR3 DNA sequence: TGTGCCAGCATCCCCCGCACGGCCAGGGACTACGAACAGTACTTC.

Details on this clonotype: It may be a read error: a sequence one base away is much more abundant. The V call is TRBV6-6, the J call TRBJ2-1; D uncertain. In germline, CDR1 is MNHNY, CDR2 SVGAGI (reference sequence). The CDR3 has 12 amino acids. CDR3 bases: TGTGTCAGCAGTTACTCGACCAATGAGCAGTTCTTC. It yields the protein CVSSYSTNEQFF.

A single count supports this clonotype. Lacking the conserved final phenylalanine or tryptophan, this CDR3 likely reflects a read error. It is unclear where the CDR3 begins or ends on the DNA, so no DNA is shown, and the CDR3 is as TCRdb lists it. The CDR3 protein is CAISENMGCYEQCL. This chain links TRBV10-3 with TRBJ2-7. CDR1 and CDR2 (germline): ENHRY, SYGVKD. 14 amino acids form the CDR3, both terminal residues included.